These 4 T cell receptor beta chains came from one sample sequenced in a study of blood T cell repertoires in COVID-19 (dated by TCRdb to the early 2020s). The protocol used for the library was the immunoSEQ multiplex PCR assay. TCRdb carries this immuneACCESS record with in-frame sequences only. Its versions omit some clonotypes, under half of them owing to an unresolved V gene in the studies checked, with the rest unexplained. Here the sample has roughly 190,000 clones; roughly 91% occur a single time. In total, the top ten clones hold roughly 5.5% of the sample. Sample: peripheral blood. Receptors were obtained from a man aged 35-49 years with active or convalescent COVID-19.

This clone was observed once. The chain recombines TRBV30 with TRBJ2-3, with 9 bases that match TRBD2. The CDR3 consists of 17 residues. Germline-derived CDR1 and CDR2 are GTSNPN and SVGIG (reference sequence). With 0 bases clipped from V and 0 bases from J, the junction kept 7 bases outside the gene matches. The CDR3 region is CAWSVARTSGSTDTQYF. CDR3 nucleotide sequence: TGTGCCTGGAGTGTCGCCCGAACTAGCGGGAGCACAGATACGCAGTATTTT.

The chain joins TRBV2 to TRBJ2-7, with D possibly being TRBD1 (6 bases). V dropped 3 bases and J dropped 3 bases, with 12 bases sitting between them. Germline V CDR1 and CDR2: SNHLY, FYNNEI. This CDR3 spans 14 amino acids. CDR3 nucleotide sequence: TGTGCCAGCAGTGACGTACGGGACATCTACGAGCAGTACTTC. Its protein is CASSDVRDIYEQYF.

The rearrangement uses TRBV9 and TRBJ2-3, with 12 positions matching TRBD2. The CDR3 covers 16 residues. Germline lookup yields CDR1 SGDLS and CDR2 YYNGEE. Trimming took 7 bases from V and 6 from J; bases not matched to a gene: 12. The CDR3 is CASGRGLAGSDDTQYF. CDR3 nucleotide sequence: TGTGCCAGCGGACGAGGACTAGCGGGGAGCGACGATACGCAGTATTTT.

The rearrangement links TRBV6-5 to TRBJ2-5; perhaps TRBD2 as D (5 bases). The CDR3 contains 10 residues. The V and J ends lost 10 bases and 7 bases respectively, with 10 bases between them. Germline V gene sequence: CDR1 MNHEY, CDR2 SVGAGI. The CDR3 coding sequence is TGTGCCACTGGGCGGGTGACCCAGTACTTC. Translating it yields CATGRVTQYF.